Described below is a single T cell receptor beta chain sequence and its context. This sample is drawn from a study of T cell responses to AZD1222 COVID-19 vaccine. V lost 3 bases to trimming and J lost 3 bases; unmatched junction nucleotides: 8. The V gene's germline CDR1 is KGHSH and CDR2 LQKENI. CDR3 length: 16 residues. Generated by immunoSEQ multiplex PCR, the TCRdb table keeps only in-frame clones and is missing some. The table has under 200,000 clones, roughly 90% seen once; the top ten hold roughly 4%. The receptor was isolated from an adult who received the AZD1222 COVID-19 vaccine. The rearrangement uses TRBV18 and TRBJ1-2; 9 bases agree with TRBD1. The sample was peripheral blood, taken 28 days after the second AZD1222 dose. The CDR3 nucleotides are TGTGCCAGCTCACCCAATAACGGACAGGGGCACTATGGCTACACCTTC. This encodes CASSPNNGQGHYGYTF.